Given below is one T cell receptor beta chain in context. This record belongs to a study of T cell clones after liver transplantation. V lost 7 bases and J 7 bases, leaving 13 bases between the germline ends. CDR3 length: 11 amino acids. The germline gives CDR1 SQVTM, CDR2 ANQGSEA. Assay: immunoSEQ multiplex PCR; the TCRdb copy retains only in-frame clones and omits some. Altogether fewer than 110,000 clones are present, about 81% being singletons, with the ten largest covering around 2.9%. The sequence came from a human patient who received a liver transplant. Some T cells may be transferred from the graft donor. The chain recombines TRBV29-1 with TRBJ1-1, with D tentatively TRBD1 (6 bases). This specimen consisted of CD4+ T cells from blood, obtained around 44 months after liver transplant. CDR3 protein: CSAIGQNEAFF. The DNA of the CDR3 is TGCAGCGCTATCGGACAGAATGAAGCTTTCTTT.